This TCR beta chain was found in a study of T cell responses to AZD1222 COVID-19 vaccine. Some clones are missing from TCRdb's copy, which holds only in-frame ones; the method was immunoSEQ multiplex PCR. This sample has some 100,000 clones, with more than 75% found just once. The TCR sequence derives from an adult in good health. Sequences were derived from peripheral blood, sampled on day 0 of AZD1222 vaccination.

The CDR3 bases are TGTGCCAGCAGTGGTCACAGTTCCGGGAGCTATGGCTACACCTTC. It is translated as CASSGHSSGSYGYTF. The V call is TRBV25-1, the J call TRBJ1-2; D uncertain. The CDR3 is 15 amino acids. Germline V CDR1 and CDR2: MGHDK, SYGVNS. V shed 4 bases and J shed 4 bases, with 16 bases lying between them.